This TCR beta chain is from a study of OX40 agonist ivuxolimab in advanced cancers. Study-wide points: Some nonresponders also had low normalized T-cell clonal expansion. By week 6 at 0.1 to 3.0 mg/kg, blood CD4+ and CD8+ T cells had expanded clonally.

Comments on this clone: Its antigen is unidentified.

The assay was immunoSEQ multiplex PCR, and TCRdb's table has in-frame clones only and misses some. Of tens of thousands of clones detected, 85% to 90% appear once; the ten largest clones hold roughly 3.1%. Sample: CD4+ or CD8+ T cells sorted from blood, taken in a trial of the OX40 agonist ivuxolimab. The receptor was derived from an adult with an advanced solid tumor such as melanoma, head and neck, liver or kidney cancer.

The CDR3 loop reads CASKQGAGDTQYF. The DNA for the CDR3 is TGTGCCAGTAAACAGGGTGCGGGAGATACGCAGTATTTT. The V and J genes are TRBV6-4 and TRBJ2-3, with D maybe TRBD1 (6 bases). With 9 bases removed from V and 5 bases from J, the gap between germline ends came to 15 bases. Germline loops: CDR1 MRHNA, CDR2 SNTAGT. This CDR3 has 13 residues.